This entry features one T cell receptor beta chain sequence. What it binds is unknown. This record comes from a study of blood T cells in healthy people across ages. Study-wide findings and caveats: Possibly confounding the expanded clonotype changes was the fact that donor CMV status was unknown. TCR beta diversity, measured per million T cells, fell in a roughly linear way with age. Greater diversity and more naive CD4+ cells were seen in long-lived donors than in aged donors.

The trim removed 0 bases at V and 5 bases at J, leaving 5 bases unmatched. Germline lookup yields CDR1 DFQATT and CDR2 SNEGSKA (reference sequence). The CDR3 spans 14 residues. The second PCR ran roughly 6 to 11 cycles with a sample-barcoded 5' primer and J-beta primers. Each sample yielded at least 2.5 million CDR3-containing paired-end reads. TCRdb used MiXCR to reprocess the 5' RACE reads, holding one entry per CDR3 protein. This table has over a million distinct CDR3 sequences, approximately 39% appearing once. The V and J genes are TRBV20-1 and TRBJ1-1, with TRBD1 matching 8 bases. The TCR originated in a woman in her late teens or twenties in good health. The sample comprised blood. The CDR3, as DNA: TGCAGTGCTAGAGATCAGGGGGCGCGAACTGAAGCTTTCTTT. Protein sequence: CSARDQGARTEAFF.